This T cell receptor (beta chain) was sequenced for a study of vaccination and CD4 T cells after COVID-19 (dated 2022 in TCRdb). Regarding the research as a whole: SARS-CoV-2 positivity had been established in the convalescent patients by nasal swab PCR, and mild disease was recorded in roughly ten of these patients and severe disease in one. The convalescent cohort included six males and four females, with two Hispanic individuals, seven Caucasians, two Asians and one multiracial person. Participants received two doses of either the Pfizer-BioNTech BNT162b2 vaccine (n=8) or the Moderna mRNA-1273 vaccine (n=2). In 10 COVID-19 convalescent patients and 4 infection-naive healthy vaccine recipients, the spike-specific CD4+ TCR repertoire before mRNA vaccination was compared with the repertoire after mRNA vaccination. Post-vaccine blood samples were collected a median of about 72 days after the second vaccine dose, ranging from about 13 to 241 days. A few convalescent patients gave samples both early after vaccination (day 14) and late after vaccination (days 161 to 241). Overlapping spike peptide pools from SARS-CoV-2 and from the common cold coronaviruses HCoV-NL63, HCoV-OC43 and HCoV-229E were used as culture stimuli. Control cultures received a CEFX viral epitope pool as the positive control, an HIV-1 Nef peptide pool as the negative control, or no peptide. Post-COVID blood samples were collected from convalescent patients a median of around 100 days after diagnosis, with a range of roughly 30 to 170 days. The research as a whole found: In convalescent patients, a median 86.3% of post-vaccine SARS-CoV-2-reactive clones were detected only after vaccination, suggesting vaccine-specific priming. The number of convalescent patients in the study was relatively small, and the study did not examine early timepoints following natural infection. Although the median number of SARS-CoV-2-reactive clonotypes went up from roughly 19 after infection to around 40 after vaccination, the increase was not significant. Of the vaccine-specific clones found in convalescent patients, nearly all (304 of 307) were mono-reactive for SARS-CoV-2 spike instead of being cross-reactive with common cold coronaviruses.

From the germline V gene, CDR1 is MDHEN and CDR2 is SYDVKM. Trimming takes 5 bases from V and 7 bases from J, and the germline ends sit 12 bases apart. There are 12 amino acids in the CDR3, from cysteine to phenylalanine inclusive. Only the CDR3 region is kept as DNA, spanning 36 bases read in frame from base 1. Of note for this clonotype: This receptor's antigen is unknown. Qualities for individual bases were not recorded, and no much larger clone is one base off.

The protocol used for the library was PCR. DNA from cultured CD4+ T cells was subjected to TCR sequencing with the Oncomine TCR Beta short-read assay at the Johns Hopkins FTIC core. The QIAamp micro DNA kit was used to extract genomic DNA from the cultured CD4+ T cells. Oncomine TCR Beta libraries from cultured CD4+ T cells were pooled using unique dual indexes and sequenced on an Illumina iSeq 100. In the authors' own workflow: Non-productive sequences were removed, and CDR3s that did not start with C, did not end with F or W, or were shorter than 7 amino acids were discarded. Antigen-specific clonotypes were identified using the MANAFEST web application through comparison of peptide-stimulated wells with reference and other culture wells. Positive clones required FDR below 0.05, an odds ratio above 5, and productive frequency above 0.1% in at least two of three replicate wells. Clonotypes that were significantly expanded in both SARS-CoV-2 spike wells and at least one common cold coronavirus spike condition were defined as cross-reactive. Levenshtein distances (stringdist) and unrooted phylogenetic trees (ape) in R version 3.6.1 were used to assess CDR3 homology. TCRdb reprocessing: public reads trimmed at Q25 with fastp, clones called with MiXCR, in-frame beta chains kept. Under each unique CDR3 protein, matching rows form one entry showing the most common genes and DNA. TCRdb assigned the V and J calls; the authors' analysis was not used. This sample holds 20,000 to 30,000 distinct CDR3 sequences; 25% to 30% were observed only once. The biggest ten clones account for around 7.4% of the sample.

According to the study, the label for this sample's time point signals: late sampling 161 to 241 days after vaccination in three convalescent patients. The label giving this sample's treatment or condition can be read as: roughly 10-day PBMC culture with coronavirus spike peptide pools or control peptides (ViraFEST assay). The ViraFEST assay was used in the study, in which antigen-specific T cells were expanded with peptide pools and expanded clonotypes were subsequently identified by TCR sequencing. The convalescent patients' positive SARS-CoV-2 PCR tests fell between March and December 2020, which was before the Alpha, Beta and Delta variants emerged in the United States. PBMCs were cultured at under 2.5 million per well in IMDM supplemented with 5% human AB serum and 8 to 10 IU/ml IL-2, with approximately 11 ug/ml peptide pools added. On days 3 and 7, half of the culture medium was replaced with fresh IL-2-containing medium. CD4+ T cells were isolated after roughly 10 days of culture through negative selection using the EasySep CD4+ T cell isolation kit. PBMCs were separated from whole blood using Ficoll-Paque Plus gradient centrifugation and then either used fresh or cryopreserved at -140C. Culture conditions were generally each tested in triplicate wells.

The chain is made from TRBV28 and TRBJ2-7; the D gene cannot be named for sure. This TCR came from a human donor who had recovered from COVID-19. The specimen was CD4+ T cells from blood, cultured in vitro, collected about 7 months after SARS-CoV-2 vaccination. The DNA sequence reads TGTGCCAGCAGTGAAGCGCAGTGGGAGCAGTACTTC. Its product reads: CASSEAQWEQYF.